This T cell receptor beta chain appears in the sequencing data of a study of CD8+ T cells in alopecia areata. Background on the study: Treatment of the treated patients consisted of oral tofacitinib, 5 to 10 mg twice daily.

CDR1 is LGHNA, CDR2 YSLEER, per germline. V was shortened by 1 base and J by 6 bases, with 12 bases between the two germline ends. The CDR3 covers 14 residues. Extracted RNA was reverse transcribed into cDNA, the sequencing template. Clones were read by immunoSEQ multiplex PCR, and TCRdb kept only the in-frame ones, dropping some. The sample holds 170,000 or so clones, roughly 65% seen once. Treatment specified: oral pan-JAK inhibitor, 5-10 mg twice daily. This TCR was sampled from a human donor with alopecia areata. This sample comprised CD4+ T cells sorted from blood, obtained at week 4, from a patient treated with tofacitinib. V and J are TRBV4-3 and TRBJ1-2, with no clear D. The DNA of the CDR3 is TGCGCCAGCAGCCAAGCCTCCACACTGAATGGCTACACCTTC. Its translation is CASSQASTLNGYTF.